A single sample gave rise to the 2 T cell receptor beta chains below, sequenced in a study of shared clonotypes between healthy human individuals. Selected positively for CCR7 and CD45RO-negative, naive CD8 cells excluded terminally differentiated effector memory CD45RA+ cells. Profiling relied on immunoSEQ multiplex PCR, and the TCRdb table lists in-frame clones only, not all of them. Of around 2,000,000 clones listed, more than 85% are singletons. Material: naive CD8+ T cells from PBMCs. Receptor source: a man younger than 30 in good health. Some clones in this sample may be carry-over from other donors' samples.

The CDR3 DNA reads as TGTGCCGCGAGACCATGGGACAGACCAGGAAACACCATATATTTT. It yields the protein CAARPWDRPGNTIYF. The chain recombines TRBV28 with TRBJ1-3; TRBD1 matches 7 bases. This CDR3 has 15 residues. J lost 4 bases, V lost 11 bases, and 14 bases had no gene match. CDR1 is MDHEN and CDR2 is SYDVKM in the germline V gene.

This rearrangement joins TRBV19 to TRBJ2-7; a weak D match, TRBD2 (6 bases). The V gene lost 5 bases and the J gene lost 7 bases, with 15 bases spanning the gap. The CDR3 is made up of 13 amino acids. CDR1 is LNHDA, CDR2 SQIVND, per germline (reference sequence). The chain's CDR3 is CASSGGAAWEQYF. The DNA of the CDR3 is TGTGCCAGTAGTGGAGGGGCGGCGTGGGAGCAGTACTTC.